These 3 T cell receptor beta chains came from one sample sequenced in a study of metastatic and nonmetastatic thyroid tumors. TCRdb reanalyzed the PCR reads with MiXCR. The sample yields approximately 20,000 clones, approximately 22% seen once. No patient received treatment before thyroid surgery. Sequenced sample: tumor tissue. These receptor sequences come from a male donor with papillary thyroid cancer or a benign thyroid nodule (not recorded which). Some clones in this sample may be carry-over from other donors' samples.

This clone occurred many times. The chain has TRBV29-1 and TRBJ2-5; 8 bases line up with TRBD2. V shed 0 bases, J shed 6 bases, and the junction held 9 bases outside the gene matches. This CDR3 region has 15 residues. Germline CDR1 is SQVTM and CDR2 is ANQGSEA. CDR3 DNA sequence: TGCAGCGTTGAAGATCCCAGCGGGAGCGTGAAGACCCAGTACTTC. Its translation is CSVEDPSGSVKTQYF.

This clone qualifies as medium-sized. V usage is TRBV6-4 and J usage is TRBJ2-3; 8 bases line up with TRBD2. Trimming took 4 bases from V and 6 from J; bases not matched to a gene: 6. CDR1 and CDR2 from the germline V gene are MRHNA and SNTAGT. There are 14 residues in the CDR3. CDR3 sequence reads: CASSATSESDTQYF. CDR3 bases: TGTGCCAGCAGTGCGACTAGCGAGTCTGATACGCAGTATTTT.

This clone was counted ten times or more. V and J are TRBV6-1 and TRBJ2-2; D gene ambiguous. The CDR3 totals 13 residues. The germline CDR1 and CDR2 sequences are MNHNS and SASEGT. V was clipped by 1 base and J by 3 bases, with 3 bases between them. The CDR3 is CASSEGDTGELFF. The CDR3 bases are TGTGCCAGCAGTGAAGGGGACACCGGGGAGCTGTTTTTT.